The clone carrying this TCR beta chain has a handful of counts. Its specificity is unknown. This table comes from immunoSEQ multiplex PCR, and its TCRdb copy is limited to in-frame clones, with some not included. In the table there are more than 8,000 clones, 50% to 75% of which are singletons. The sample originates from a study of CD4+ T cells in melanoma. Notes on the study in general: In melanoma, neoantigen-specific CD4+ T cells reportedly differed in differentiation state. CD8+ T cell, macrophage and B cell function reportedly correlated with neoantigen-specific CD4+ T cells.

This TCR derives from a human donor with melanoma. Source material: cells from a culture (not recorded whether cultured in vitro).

CDR3 nucleotide sequence: TGTGCCAGCAGCATCAACAGGGGGAAAAAAAGCACAGATACGCAGTATTTT. This encodes CASSINRGKKSTDTQYF. The chain couples TRBV11-2 to TRBJ2-3; 8 nucleotides match TRBD1. The CDR3 is 17 amino acids. V lost 5 bases to trimming and J lost 0 bases; unmatched junction nucleotides: 10. The germline CDR1 and CDR2 sequences are SGHAT and FQNNGV.